This T cell receptor (beta chain) was sequenced for a study of T-cell memory formation after mild COVID-19. TCRdb recomputed calls from the 5' RACE reads with MiXCR, one row per CDR3 protein. The repertoire includes approximately 410,000 distinct CDR3 sequences, 20% to 30% of them detected once, and about an eighth sits in the top ten. The length of the CDR3 is 13 residues. V was shortened by 4 bases and J by 8 bases, with 12 bases between the two germline ends. Germline V gene sequence: CDR1 KGHDR, CDR2 SFDVKD. Specimen: PBMCs or a T cell subset sorted from them (not recorded which). This receptor was obtained from an adult woman who had mild COVID-19 (a few samples of this study predate the infection). Cell type and time point are not known. The V call is TRBV24-1, the J call TRBJ2-3; D not resolved. The CDR3 spells CATSDLKPPTQYF. The CDR3 coding sequence is TGTGCCACCAGTGACCTGAAGCCTCCTACGCAGTATTTT.